A single T cell receptor (beta chain) is shown here with its context. This sample stems from a study of blood T cells in healthy people across ages. There are 15 residues in the CDR3. V was pared by 6 bases and J by 1 base, with 5 bases of the junction left unmatched. Germline V CDR1 and CDR2: DFQATT, SNEGSKA (reference sequence). A J-beta primer mix and a sample-barcoded 5' primer were used in a second PCR of roughly 6 to 12 cycles. Each CDR3 protein gets one entry after TCRdb re-called the 5' RACE reads with MiXCR. This sample has about 1.4 million distinct CDR3 sequences; around 59% occur once, and the top ten carry 6.7%.

The sample taken for sequencing was blood. This chain connects TRBV20-1 to TRBJ2-1; 11 nucleotides agree with TRBD2. The sequence was obtained from a man between 18 and 35 years old in good health. The CDR3 nucleotides are TGCAGTGCGAGTGGGACTAGCGGTTCCTACAATGAGCAGTTCTTC. Its protein is CSASGTSGSYNEQFF.